This T cell receptor beta chain comes out of a study of CD8 T cells in ankylosing spondylitis. General study points: Disease-linked clones proved CD8+ and comparatively uncommon in peripheral blood. A TCR beta motif of seven or eight highly homologous variants appeared characteristic of ankylosing spondylitis blood.

Trimming pared 5 bases from V and 7 bases from J, leaving 21 bases between. CDR3 length: 16 residues. In regard to this clonotype: The antigen is undetermined.

For TCR beta, libraries came from quantitative 5'-RACE with molecular barcodes. TCRdb ran MiXCR on the 5' RACE reads and lists one entry per CDR3 protein. The sample includes about 360,000 distinct CDR3 sequences, about 20% seen only once; the top ten take 10% to 15%. The specimen was blood, either unsorted or a sorted T cell fraction (not recorded which). This chain joins TRBV12-3 or TRBV12-4 and TRBJ2-1; D not certain. This TCR was recovered from a male donor with ankylosing spondylitis or in good health (not recorded which). The CDR3, as DNA: TGTGCCAGCAGTCCATCCCCGCCTGGTAGGGATAATGAGCAGTTCTTC. Protein product: CASSPSPPGRDNEQFF.